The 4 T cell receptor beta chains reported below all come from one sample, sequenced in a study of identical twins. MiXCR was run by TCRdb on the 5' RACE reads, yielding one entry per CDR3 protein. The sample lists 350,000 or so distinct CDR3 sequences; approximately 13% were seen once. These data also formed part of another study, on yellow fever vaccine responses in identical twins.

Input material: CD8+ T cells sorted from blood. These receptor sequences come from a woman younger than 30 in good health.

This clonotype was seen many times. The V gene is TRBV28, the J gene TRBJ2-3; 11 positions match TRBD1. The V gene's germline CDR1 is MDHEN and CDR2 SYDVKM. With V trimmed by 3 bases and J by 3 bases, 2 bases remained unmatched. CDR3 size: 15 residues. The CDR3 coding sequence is TGTGCCAGCAGTTTTGGGACAGGGGGGACAGATACGCAGTATTTT. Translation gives CASSFGTGGTDTQYF. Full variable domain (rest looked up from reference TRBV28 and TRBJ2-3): DVKVTQSSRYLVKRTGEKVFLECVQDMDHENMFWYRQDPGLGLRLIYFSYDVKMKEKGDIPEGYSVSREKKERFSLILESASTNQTSMYLCASSFGTGGTDTQYFGPGTRLTVL.

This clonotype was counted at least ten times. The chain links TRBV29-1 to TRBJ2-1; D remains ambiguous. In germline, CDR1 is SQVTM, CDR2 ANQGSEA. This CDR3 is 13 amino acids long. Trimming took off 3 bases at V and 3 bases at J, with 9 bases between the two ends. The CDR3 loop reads CSVDSTGYNEQFF. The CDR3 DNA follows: TGCAGCGTTGACTCGACCGGCTACAATGAGCAGTTCTTC.

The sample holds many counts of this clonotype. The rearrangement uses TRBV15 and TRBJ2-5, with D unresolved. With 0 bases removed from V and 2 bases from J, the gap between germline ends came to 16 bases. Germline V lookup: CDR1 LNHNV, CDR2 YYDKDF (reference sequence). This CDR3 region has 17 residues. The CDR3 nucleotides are TGTGCCACCAGCAGAGACCATTTCCGGGCCAGACAAGAGACCCAGTACTTC. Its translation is CATSRDHFRARQETQYF.

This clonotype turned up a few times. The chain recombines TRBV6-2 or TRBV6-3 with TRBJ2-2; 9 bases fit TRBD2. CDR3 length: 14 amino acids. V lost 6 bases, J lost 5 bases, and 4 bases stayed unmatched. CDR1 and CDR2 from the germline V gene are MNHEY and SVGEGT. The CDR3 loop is CASRGLAVTGELFF. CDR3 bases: TGTGCCAGCAGGGGACTAGCCGTTACCGGGGAGCTGTTTTTT.